This is a list of T cell receptor beta chains from one sample in a study of T-cell reconstitution after alpha-beta-depleted transplantation in children. TCRdb reanalysed the PCR reads using MiXCR and keeps one entry per CDR3 protein. Here the sample spans fewer than 550,000 distinct CDR3 sequences, 16% being singletons. The sample consisted of PBMCs, mostly from graft donor cells, taken 360 days after TCRalphabeta/CD19-depleted stem cell transplant. These receptors all come from a boy younger than two who had a stem cell transplant for Wiskott-Aldrich syndrome, so the T cells may come from the graft donor. Each CDR3 is given with its conserved first and last residue. The order of the fields is clone size, CDR3 length, V gene, J gene, D gene, CDR3 protein, CDR3 DNA. A D gene is named only where the DNA matches it firmly. Rows may omit the clone size; those that give it use once, few, many or a size class.

>-|14|TRBV20-1|TRBJ2-7|TRBD2
CSARGAGLPYEQYF
TGCAGTGCTAGAGGGGCGGGACTACCCTACGAGCAGTACTTC
>-|16|TRBV7-9|TRBJ1-2|TRBD1
CASSRDRTVSGYGYTF
TGTGCCAGCAGCCGGGACAGGACCGTCTCCGGCTATGGCTACACCTTC
>few|13|TRBV6-5|TRBJ2-2|-
CASSYPLAGELFF
TGTGCCAGCAGTTACCCACTAGCCGGGGAGCTGTTTTTT
>many|14|TRBV3-1|TRBJ1-3|-
CASSQFLKSNTIYF
TGTGCCAGCAGCCAATTCCTCAAATCAAACACCATATATTTT
>few|16|TRBV3-1|TRBJ2-5|TRBD1
CASSQGGTGDRETQYF
TGTGCCAGCAGCCAAGGAGGGACAGGGGACCGGGAGACCCAGTACTTC
>-|15|TRBV7-2|TRBJ1-1|-
CASSLGDGVNTEAFF
TGTGCCAGCAGCTTAGGGGATGGAGTGAACACTGAAGCTTTCTTT
>-|15|TRBV29-1|TRBJ2-1|-
CSVCRQIRALNEQFF
TGCAGCGTTTGCCGACAAATCCGGGCACTCAATGAGCAGTTCTTC
>-|12|TRBV2|TRBJ2-2|-
CASSQDTGELFF
TGTGCCAGCAGTCAAGACACCGGGGAGCTGTTTTTT
>-|12|TRBV19|TRBJ1-4|-
CAIFDIGEKLFF
TGTGCCATTTTCGACATCGGTGAAAAGCTGTTTTTT
>-|16|TRBV10-3|TRBJ2-2|-
CAISDYTGSVTGELFF
TGTGCCATCAGTGACTATACGGGGAGCGTCACCGGGGAGCTGTTTTTT
>few|18|TRBV11-1|TRBJ1-3|-
CASSSRGPRPLSGNTIYF
TGTGCCAGCAGCTCCCGGGGCCCTAGGCCTCTCTCTGGAAACACCATATATTTT
>-|15|TRBV29-1|TRBJ1-2|TRBD1
CSVGDRGILNYGYTF
TGCAGCGTGGGGGACAGGGGAATTTTAAACTATGGCTACACCTTC
>-|14|TRBV28|TRBJ2-7|TRBD1
CASRMDRWPYEQYF
TGTGCCAGCAGAATGGACAGGTGGCCCTACGAGCAGTACTTC
>few|13|TRBV12-3/TRBV12-4|TRBJ2-7|-
CASSRRLPYEQYF
TGTGCCAGCAGCCGTCGGCTGCCTTACGAGCAGTACTTC
>-|15|TRBV18|TRBJ2-3|-
CASSPEWGPGDTQYF
TGTGCCAGCTCACCAGAGTGGGGGCCCGGAGATACGCAGTATTTT
>-|13|TRBV10-1|TRBJ2-3|-
CASGRSLTDTQYF
TGCGCCAGCGGACGCTCCCTCACAGATACGCAGTATTTT
>few|15|TRBV10-3|TRBJ1-3|-
CAISELWPPGNTIYF
TGTGCCATCAGTGAGTTGTGGCCCCCTGGAAACACCATATATTTT
>-|18|TRBV4-1|TRBJ2-1|TRBD2
CASSQGEGSGGANNEQFF
TGCGCCAGCAGCCAAGGGGAGGGAAGCGGGGGGGCAAACAATGAGCAGTTCTTC
>few|15|TRBV12-3/TRBV12-4|TRBJ2-1|-
CASSFRIRKSNEQFF
TGTGCCAGCAGTTTCCGAATTCGGAAGAGCAATGAGCAGTTCTTC
>-|16|TRBV27|TRBJ2-7|TRBD1
CASSFSRGTVSYEQYF
TGTGCCAGCAGTTTTTCCAGAGGGACAGTCTCCTACGAGCAGTACTTC
>many|16|TRBV6-5|TRBJ2-3|TRBD2
CASSSIAGVSTDTQYF
TGTGCCAGCAGTTCCATAGCGGGGGTTAGCACAGATACGCAGTATTTT
>few|14|TRBV4-1|TRBJ2-5|-
CASSRESYQETQYF
TGCGCCAGCAGCCGTGAGTCCTACCAAGAGACCCAGTACTTC
>-|18|TRBV20-1|TRBJ2-1|TRBD2
CSARPGLAGGYSYNEQFF
TGCAGTGCTAGACCGGGACTAGCGGGGGGGTACTCCTACAATGAGCAGTTCTTC
>-|14|TRBV20-1|TRBJ2-3|TRBD2
CSASASGGTDTQYF
TGCAGTGCTAGTGCTAGCGGGGGCACAGATACGCAGTATTTT
>few|16|TRBV20-1|TRBJ2-5|-
CSARDEGERAQETQYF
TGCAGTGCTAGAGATGAGGGGGAACGGGCCCAAGAGACCCAGTACTTC
>few|13|TRBV7-2|TRBJ1-1|-
CASSLDLDTEAFF
TGTGCCAGCAGCTTGGACCTTGACACTGAAGCTTTCTTT
>-|16|TRBV7-2|TRBJ2-7|-
CASSSMYRDGRYEQYF
TGTGCCAGCAGCTCAATGTACCGGGACGGACGCTACGAGCAGTACTTC
>-|11|TRBV7-9|TRBJ2-1|-
CASSVKREQFF
TGTGCCAGCAGCGTTAAGCGGGAGCAGTTCTTC
>few|18|TRBV11-2|TRBJ2-3|-
CASSLEGGGGPSTDTQYF
TGTGCCAGCAGCTTAGAAGGGGGCGGGGGGCCAAGCACAGATACGCAGTATTTT
>-|14|TRBV20-1|TRBJ2-3|-
CIARHPGSADTQYF
TGCATTGCTAGACACCCGGGGAGTGCAGATACGCAGTATTTT
>few|13|TRBV5-1|TRBJ2-3|-
CASNSLSTDTQYF
TGCGCCAGCAACAGCCTTAGCACAGATACGCAGTATTTT
>-|17|TRBV12-3/TRBV12-4|TRBJ2-3|-
CASSFAKVGGGTDTQYF
TGTGCCAGCAGTTTCGCAAAGGTGGGAGGAGGCACAGATACGCAGTATTTT
>many|15|TRBV24-1|TRBJ1-3|-
CATSEPNASGNTIYF
TGTGCCACCAGTGAACCCAATGCCTCTGGAAACACCATATATTTT
>few|15|TRBV28|TRBJ2-7|-
CASSLMGLPAYEQYF
TGTGCCAGCAGTTTGATGGGGCTCCCCGCCTACGAGCAGTACTTC
>once|13|TRBV20-1|TRBJ2-1|-
CSARLSSYNEQFF
TGCAGTGCTCGACTGAGCTCCTACAATGAGCAGTTCTTC
>many|15|TRBV20-1|TRBJ1-4|-
CSARDPWPTNEKLFF
TGCAGTGCTAGAGATCCCTGGCCAACTAATGAAAAACTGTTTTTT